The 17 T cell receptor beta chains presented below share a single source sample, sequenced in a study of shared clonotypes between healthy human individuals. Assay: immunoSEQ multiplex PCR; the TCRdb copy retains only in-frame clones and omits some. The sample shows millions of clones, about 94% of them seen only once. CD45RO-negative, CCR7-positively selected cells formed the naive CD8 fraction, excluding terminally differentiated effector memory CD45RA+ cells. Source material: naive CD8+ T cells sorted from blood. The receptors were sampled from a man aged 18 to 30 in good health.

The chain has TRBV19 and TRBJ2-6; D remains unclear. The CDR3 contains 14 residues. Germline V gene lookup returns CDR1 LNHDA and CDR2 SQIVND (reference sequence). The V and J ends lost 4 bases and 2 bases respectively, with 6 bases between them. The CDR3 bases are TGTGCCAGTAGTAACTGGCCTGGGGCCAACGTCCTGACTTTC. It translates to CASSNWPGANVLTF.

The chain recombines TRBV5-6 with TRBJ2-7; tentative D call: TRBD1 (6 bases). The germline V gene encodes CDR1 SGHDT and CDR2 YYEEEE. V was cut by 4 bases and J by 7 bases, with 18 bases left in between. This CDR3 is 14 amino acids long. Here the CDR3 reads CASSPGQGLREQYF. The CDR3 DNA is TGTGCCAGCAGCCCGGGGCAGGGGTTGAGGGAGCAGTACTTC.

The chain recombines TRBV27 with TRBJ1-6, with 10 bases aligning to TRBD1. Trimming removed 5 bases from V and 10 bases from J; junction bases left unmatched: 8. CDR1 is MNHEY and CDR2 is SMNVEV in the germline V gene (reference sequence). The CDR3 totals 15 residues. The CDR3 DNA sequence: TGTGCCAGCAGTGTACTGGGACAGGGGATATCACCCCTCCACTTT. Its protein is CASSVLGQGISPLHF.

This sequence joins TRBV5-6 and TRBJ1-4, with unresolved D. The CDR3 contains 14 residues. Trimming stripped 4 bases from V and 6 bases from J, with 13 bases between. From germline, CDR1 is SGHDT and CDR2 YYEEEE. The CDR3 DNA sequence: TGTGCCAGCAGCGATGACGGCTGGGATGAAAAACTGTTTTTT. Its translation is CASSDDGWDEKLFF.

The chain combines TRBV4-2 with TRBJ2-7, with D perhaps matching TRBD1 (6 bases). V dropped 6 bases and J dropped 1 base, with 10 bases sitting between them. Germline V gives CDR1 LGHNA, CDR2 YNFKEQ. This CDR3 comprises 13 residues. CDR3 DNA sequence: TGTGCCAGCAGTATTCAGGGGTCCTACGAGCAGTACTTC. Translated, it gives CASSIQGSYEQYF.

For the CDR3, the DNA is TGTGCCAGCAGCTTCGAAGAGGGAAGCAACAAGGATACGCAGTATTTT. Protein sequence: CASSFEEGSNKDTQYF. The V gene is TRBV7-9, the J gene TRBJ2-3; D perhaps matches TRBD2 (5 bases). V shed 3 bases and J shed 6 bases, with 19 bases lying between them. The CDR3 length is 16 residues. Germline CDR1 is SEHNR and CDR2 is FQNEAQ (reference sequence).

This clone was counted once. The J gene is TRBJ2-3, the V gene TRBV7-6; 10 bases line up with TRBD2. V lost 2 bases and J lost 2; bases outside the gene matches: 7. This CDR3 region has 17 residues. Germline assignment: CDR1 SGHVS and CDR2 FNYEAQ. The CDR3 reads CASSLLSLAGDTDTQYF. CDR3 bases: TGTGCCAGCAGCTTATTATCGCTAGCGGGAGACACAGATACGCAGTATTTT.

In the case of this clone: Distinct nucleotide sequences in the sample also encode this CDR3. The gene calls are TRBV2 and TRBJ2-7; the D gene is possibly TRBD1 (5 bases). The CDR3 is 13 residues long. Trimming stripped 2 bases from V and 2 bases from J, with 7 bases between. Germline V gene data show CDR1 as SNHLY and CDR2 as FYNNEI. The CDR3 protein is CASSEYRTYEQYF. The CDR3 DNA reads as TGTGCCAGCAGTGAATACAGGACCTACGAGCAGTACTTC.

The CDR3 here is CAWSVSGPDNEQYF. The CDR3 bases are TGTGCCTGGAGTGTAAGCGGCCCCGATAACGAGCAGTACTTC. The rearrangement links TRBV30 to TRBJ2-7; the D gene is possibly TRBD2 (5 bases). Trimming removed 0 bases at V and 5 bases at J, with 14 bases between. CDR1 GTSNPN and CDR2 SVGIG come from the germline V gene (reference sequence). The CDR3 sequence is 14 residues long.

This clone came up once. The CDR3 is CASSWLDTQYF. Here the CDR3 DNA reads TGTGCCAGCAGTTGGTTAGATACGCAGTATTTT. The chain has TRBV6-5 and TRBJ2-3; D unresolved. V dropped 4 bases and J dropped 5 bases, with 4 bases sitting between them. The CDR3 consists of 11 residues. Looked up from germline, CDR1 is MNHEY and CDR2 is SVGAGI.

The genes are TRBV7-3 and TRBJ2-2, with D unclear. Trimming took off 5 bases at V and 4 bases at J, with 8 bases between the two ends. Germline CDR1 reads SGHTA; CDR2 reads FQGTGA. The CDR3 consists of 13 residues. DNA of the CDR3: TGTGCCAGCAGCGTTGTGGGCACCGGGGAGCTGTTTTTT. Its translation: CASSVVGTGELFF. The full variable domain, with the rest looked up from reference TRBV7-3 and TRBJ2-2, is GAGVSQTPSNKVTEKGKYVELRCDPISGHTALYWYRQSLGQGPEFLIYFQGTGAADDSGLPNDRFFAVRPEGSVSTLKIQRTERGDSAVYLCASSVVGTGELFFGEGSRLTVL.

In its sample, this clone was seen once. V is TRBV27 and J is TRBJ2-3; a possible D gene is TRBD2 (6 bases). This CDR3 comprises 16 residues. Between the trimmed V and J ends, which lost 4 bases and 4 bases, there was a span of 18 bases. From germline, CDR1 is MNHEY and CDR2 SMNVEV (reference sequence). CDR3 bases: TGTGCCAGCAGTTCCCTTTTGCGGGGAGGCTCAGATACGCAGTATTTT. The encoded protein is CASSSLLRGGSDTQYF.

The V and J genes are TRBV7-9 and TRBJ1-2; possible D gene TRBD1, 5 bases. CDR1 is SEHNR, CDR2 FQNEAQ, per germline (reference sequence). Trimming left V 1 base short and J 3 bases short, with 15 bases between. The CDR3 is 16 residues long. The CDR3 here is CASSLGGQGGDYGYTF. CDR3 in DNA: TGTGCCAGCAGCTTAGGCGGCCAGGGCGGGGACTATGGCTACACCTTC.

V usage is TRBV28 and J usage is TRBJ2-5, with D tentatively TRBD1 (6 bases). Trimming cost V 5 bases and J 2 bases, with 12 bases left between them. There are 14 residues in the CDR3. In germline, CDR1 is MDHEN, CDR2 SYDVKM. The CDR3 here is CASSPIGGQETQYF. The CDR3 coding sequence is TGTGCCAGCAGTCCAATAGGGGGTCAAGAGACCCAGTACTTC.

The chain recombines TRBV11-2 with TRBJ2-5; D is ambiguous. Germline lookup yields CDR1 SGHAT and CDR2 FQNNGV. The CDR3 is 12 amino acids. The V end was cut by 4 bases, the J end by 4 bases, with 7 bases between. Written as DNA, the CDR3 is TGTGCCAGCAGCTACGCCGGAGAGACCCAGTACTTC. This encodes CASSYAGETQYF.

The V gene is TRBV5-1, the J gene TRBJ2-7; 9 positions agree with TRBD1. V shed 4 bases and J 5 bases; nucleotides not matched to a gene: 4. The CDR3 runs to 13 residues. The germline CDR1 and CDR2 sequences are SGHRS and YFSETQ. The CDR3 here is CASSKWTGDEQYF. In DNA form, the CDR3 reads TGCGCCAGCAGCAAATGGACAGGGGACGAGCAGTACTTC.

The rearrangement uses TRBV30 and TRBJ1-5, with unresolved D. Trimming removed 5 bases from V and 4 bases from J, with 6 bases in between. The CDR3 spans 11 residues. The germline CDR1 and CDR2 sequences are GTSNPN and SVGIG (reference sequence). The CDR3 nucleotides are TGTGCCTGGGGTGGGAATCAGCCCCAGCATTTT. Residues: CAWGGNQPQHF.